The present T cell receptor beta chain was sequenced within a study of blood T cells in healthy people across ages. General study results and limits: Compared with aged donors, long-lived donors showed fewer expanded clones, suggesting selection.

Trimming removed 3 bases at V and 4 bases at J, with 15 bases between. The CDR3 contains 15 residues. As to this clonotype: Antigen specificity is unknown.

Next came a second PCR, run for about 7 to 11 cycles, which used a sample-barcoded 5' primer along with a J-beta primer mix. Each cDNA molecule, via a template-switch adaptor with 12 random nucleotides, was tagged. TCRdb re-derived calls from the 5' RACE reads in MiXCR, one entry per CDR3 protein. The table shows more than 1.4 million distinct CDR3 sequences, with 42% occurring only once. The source is a woman in her late teens or twenties in good health. The sample comprised blood. This chain connects TRBV12-3 or TRBV12-4 to TRBJ1-2; D is perhaps TRBD1 (6 bases). CDR3 sequence (DNA): TGTGCCAGCAGTTTCCCGTCGACAGGTACCTATGGCTACACCTTC. Protein: CASSFPSTGTYGYTF.